The clone carrying this T cell receptor beta chain is a singleton in its sample. The source of the sample is a study of cytomegalovirus exposure and HLA in healthy donors. PCR employed 60 Vbeta and 13 Jbeta primers. Here immunoSEQ multiplex PCR was the method, and the copy in TCRdb shows in-frame clones only, minus some. The repertoire has 200,000 or so clones, 84% of them found once; the top ten carry about 0.25%. Source material: PBMCs. This clonotype was obtained from a boy younger than 18 in good health and CMV-seronegative.

CDR3 protein: CAWSVRGGRSPLHF. CDR3 in DNA: TGTGCCTGGAGTGTACGAGGGGGCCGGTCACCCCTCCACTTT. The chain joins TRBV30 to TRBJ1-6; the match to TRBD1 covers 7 bases. Germline-derived CDR1 and CDR2 are GTSNPN and SVGIG (reference sequence). V dropped 0 bases and J dropped 10; count of bases not matched to a gene: 6. CDR3 length equals 14 residues.